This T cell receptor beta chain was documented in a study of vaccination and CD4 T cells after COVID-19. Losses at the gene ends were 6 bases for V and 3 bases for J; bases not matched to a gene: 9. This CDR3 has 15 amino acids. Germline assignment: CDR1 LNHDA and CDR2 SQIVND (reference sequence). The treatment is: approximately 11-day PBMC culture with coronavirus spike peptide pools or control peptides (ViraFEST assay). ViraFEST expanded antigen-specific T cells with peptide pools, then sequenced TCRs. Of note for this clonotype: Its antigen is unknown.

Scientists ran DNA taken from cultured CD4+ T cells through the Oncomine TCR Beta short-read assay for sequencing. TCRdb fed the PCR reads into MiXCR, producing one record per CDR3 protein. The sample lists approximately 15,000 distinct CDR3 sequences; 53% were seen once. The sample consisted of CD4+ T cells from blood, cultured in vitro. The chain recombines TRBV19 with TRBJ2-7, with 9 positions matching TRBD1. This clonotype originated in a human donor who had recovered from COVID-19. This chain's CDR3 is CASSEQRQGDYEQYF. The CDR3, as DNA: TGTGCCAGTAGCGAACAGAGACAGGGGGACTACGAGCAGTACTTC.